The next 25 T cell receptor beta chains were all read from a single sample in a study of T-cell memory formation after mild COVID-19. TCRdb fed the 5' RACE reads into MiXCR, producing one record per CDR3 protein. Altogether around 420,000 distinct CDR3 sequences are present, about 24% being singletons, with the ten largest covering roughly 8.9%. Sequencing used PBMCs or a T cell subset sorted from them (not recorded which). The receptors were gathered from an adult woman who had mild COVID-19 (a few samples of this study predate the infection). Cell type and time point are not known.

This clonotype has only a few counts. The chain links TRBV6-2 or TRBV6-3 to TRBJ2-5; no firm D call. Germline V gene sequence: CDR1 MNHEY, CDR2 SVGEGT. The CDR3 is 12 residues long. The V and J ends lost 6 bases and 5 bases respectively, with 10 bases between them. The CDR3 region has the DNA TGTGCCAGCAGCCGCAGGCGCGAGACCCAGTACTTC. It is translated as CASSRRRETQYF.

The chain links TRBV7-6 to TRBJ1-1; D is perhaps TRBD1 (5 bases). The CDR3 is made up of 14 amino acids. Germline-derived CDR1 and CDR2 are SGHVS and FNYEAQ. With 5 bases removed from V and 6 bases from J, the gap between germline ends came to 16 bases. The CDR3 protein is CASSPHVGDAEAFF. The CDR3 nucleotides are TGTGCCAGCAGCCCGCACGTGGGGGACGCTGAAGCTTTCTTT.

The chain recombines TRBV20-1 with TRBJ2-7; D is undetermined. The CDR3 is 13 amino acids. V lost 2 bases and J lost 5, with 13 bases in between. In germline, CDR1 is DFQATT, CDR2 SNEGSKA (reference sequence). CDR3: CSARTRSSDEQYF. In nucleotides, the CDR3 is TGCAGTGCTAGAACCCGCTCTTCAGACGAGCAGTACTTC.

V is TRBV12-3 or TRBV12-4 and J is TRBJ2-7, with 9 nucleotides matching TRBD1. V dropped 3 bases and J dropped 2; count of bases not matched to a gene: 5. This CDR3 is 15 amino acids long. The CDR3 reads CASSFPTGGAYEQYF. The CDR3 DNA follows: TGTGCCAGCAGTTTCCCCACAGGGGGCGCCTACGAGCAGTACTTC.

The chain uses TRBV5-1 and TRBJ1-6; D is undetermined. Germline loops: CDR1 SGHRS, CDR2 YFSETQ. Deletions cut 1 base from V and 7 bases from J, with 12 bases between. This CDR3 is 15 amino acids long. CDR3 amino acids: CASSLLGPLNSPLHF. CDR3 DNA sequence: TGCGCCAGCAGCTTGCTCGGGCCGCTAAATTCACCCCTCCACTTT.

V gene TRBV9 combines with J gene TRBJ2-3; D not certain. Germline V gene lookup returns CDR1 SGDLS and CDR2 YYNGEE. The V and J ends lost 7 bases and 4 bases respectively, with 13 bases between them. The CDR3 has 13 amino acids. The CDR3 sequence is CASRRLSSDTQYF. The CDR3, as DNA: TGTGCCAGCCGTCGGCTATCTTCAGATACGCAGTATTTT.

This clonotype was counted between two and nine times. This rearrangement joins TRBV20-1 to TRBJ2-1, with TRBD2 identical over 12 bases. Germline loops: CDR1 DFQATT, CDR2 SNEGSKA (reference sequence). The CDR3 covers 17 residues. The ends lost 1 base at V and 0 bases at J; junction bases unmatched: 4. CDR3 coding DNA: TGCAGTGCTAGAGTGGCTAGCGGGAGGGACTCCTACAATGAGCAGTTCTTC. Protein: CSARVASGRDSYNEQFF.

This clonotype was picked up a small number of times. This chain links TRBV15 with TRBJ2-5; 9 nucleotides agree with TRBD2. The CDR3 is 14 amino acids. Trimming took 4 bases from V and 3 from J; bases not matched to a gene: 3. CDR1 and CDR2 from the germline V gene are LNHNV and YYDKDF (reference sequence). The CDR3 here is CATSTLAGKETQYF. CDR3 DNA: TGTGCCACCAGCACCCTAGCGGGAAAAGAGACCCAGTACTTC.

The rearrangement links TRBV12-3 or TRBV12-4 to TRBJ2-4; 10 positions agree with TRBD2. The ends lost 5 bases at V and 0 bases at J; junction bases unmatched: 1. This CDR3 is 15 amino acids long. The CDR3 sequence: CASSRLAGAKNIQYF. For the CDR3, the DNA is TGTGCCAGCAGTAGACTAGCGGGAGCCAAAAACATTCAGTACTTC.

This clonotype was recorded a few times. The rearrangement links TRBV29-1 to TRBJ2-7; 8 nucleotides line up with TRBD1. The CDR3 totals 12 residues. Germline loops: CDR1 SQVTM, CDR2 ANQGSEA. V lost 8 bases to trimming and J lost 7 bases; unmatched junction nucleotides: 10. The CDR3 DNA follows: TGCAGCCTGAGGACAGGGCCTGGGGAGCAGTACTTC. It yields the protein CSLRTGPGEQYF.

The chain recombines TRBV29-1 with TRBJ2-2; 10 nucleotides align to TRBD1. Trimming at V came to 4 bases and at J to 4 bases, leaving 0 bases not matched to a gene. The CDR3 spans 13 residues. The V gene's germline CDR1 is SQVTM and CDR2 ANQGSEA. CDR3 coding DNA: TGCAGCGTTGGGACAGGGGGCACCGGGGAGCTGTTTTTT. Its translation is CSVGTGGTGELFF.

This rearrangement joins TRBV7-2 to TRBJ2-2, with D maybe TRBD1 (6 bases). From germline, CDR1 is SGHTA and CDR2 FQGNSA. This CDR3 is 15 amino acids long. V lost 2 bases and J lost 4, with 11 bases in between. CDR3 bases: TGTGCCAGCAGCTTATGGACAGTACCCACCGGGGAGCTGTTTTTT. Protein: CASSLWTVPTGELFF.

In its sample, this clonotype was seen a few times. The chain uses TRBV5-1 and TRBJ2-7; 7 nucleotides align to TRBD1. The CDR3 is 14 residues long. Trimming removed 2 bases from V and 3 bases from J; junction bases left unmatched: 5. From germline, CDR1 is SGHRS and CDR2 YFSETQ. The CDR3 loop reads CASSFGQVNYEQYF. The CDR3 bases are TGCGCCAGCAGCTTTGGACAGGTAAACTACGAGCAGTACTTC.

The table lists this clonotype with a few counts. The gene calls are TRBV10-2 and TRBJ2-2; D might be TRBD1 or TRBD2, each matching 5 bases. Looked up from germline, CDR1 is WSHSY and CDR2 is SAAADI. The CDR3 totals 14 residues. Trimming took 5 bases from V and 3 from J, leaving 10 bases between them. The DNA of the CDR3 is TGCGCCAGCAGTTATAGGGGAGACACCGGGGAGCTGTTTTTT. Protein: CASSYRGDTGELFF.

V gene TRBV4-1 combines with J gene TRBJ2-1; D is ambiguous. This CDR3 has 14 amino acids. In germline, CDR1 is MGHRA, CDR2 YSYEKL. The V gene lost 1 base and the J gene lost 4 bases, with 8 bases spanning the gap. The CDR3 sequence is CASSQVGGYNEQFF. Written as DNA, the CDR3 is TGCGCCAGCAGCCAAGTTGGTGGATACAATGAGCAGTTCTTC.

The chain combines TRBV19 with TRBJ2-1; D not certain. CDR1 and CDR2 (germline): LNHDA, SQIVND (reference sequence). Trimming removed 6 bases at V and 9 bases at J, with 9 bases between. This CDR3 has 11 residues. The CDR3 DNA is TGTGCCAGTAGGTCCCAAAGTGAGCAGTTCTTC. It specifies CASRSQSEQFF.

The chain couples TRBV13 to TRBJ1-4; D call uncertain. Germline V CDR1 and CDR2: PRHDT, FYEKMQ (reference sequence). The V end was cut by 5 bases, the J end by 4 bases, with 5 bases between. The CDR3 runs 12 residues. The CDR3 DNA is TGTGCCAGCAGCCGTATTAATGAAAAACTGTTTTTT. Translation gives CASSRINEKLFF.

This clonotype has just a few counts. The chain employs TRBV12-3 or TRBV12-4 and TRBJ1-2; D is ambiguous. This CDR3 has 11 residues. V dropped 2 bases and J dropped 6 bases, with 4 bases sitting between them. The CDR3 spells CASSLWDGYTF. The CDR3 DNA follows: TGTGCCAGCAGTTTATGGGATGGCTACACCTTC.

This chain uses TRBV11-1 with TRBJ2-4, with D possibly TRBD2 on 6 matching bases. CDR1 is SGHAT, CDR2 FQDESV, per germline (reference sequence). The CDR3 spans 14 residues. Trimming pared 8 bases from V and 6 bases from J, leaving 17 bases between. CDR3 sequence: CASGGESSLNIQYF. The CDR3 nucleotides are TGTGCCAGCGGCGGGGAAAGCTCCCTAAACATTCAGTACTTC.

V and J are TRBV4-3 and TRBJ1-2, with D maybe TRBD1 (5 bases). Germline V CDR1 and CDR2: LGHNA, YSLEER. Trimming removed 4 bases from V and 3 bases from J, with 12 bases in between. This CDR3 spans 14 amino acids. For the CDR3, the DNA is TGCGCCAGCAGCCCGGTACCGGGGGACTATGGCTACACCTTC. It codes for CASSPVPGDYGYTF.

J is TRBJ2-7 and V is TRBV6-2 or TRBV6-3; 7 bases are a match to TRBD2. From germline, CDR1 is MNHEY and CDR2 SVGEGT. Trimming removed 2 bases from V and 2 bases from J; junction bases left unmatched: 15. CDR3 length equals 18 residues. The CDR3, as DNA: TGTGCCAGCAGTTACGGCCCAGGGTTGCGGGAGAGGACCTACGAGCAGTACTTC. Protein: CASSYGPGLRERTYEQYF.

This chain joins TRBV7-2 and TRBJ2-3; unclear D gene. The CDR3 loop spans 14 amino acids. V dropped 3 bases and J dropped 1 base, with 8 bases sitting between them. From germline, CDR1 is SGHTA and CDR2 FQGNSA. CDR3 DNA: TGTGCCAGCAGCTTCAGCTTCCGCACAGATACGCAGTATTTT. Protein: CASSFSFRTDTQYF.

This chain connects TRBV29-1 to TRBJ2-7; no clear D gene. The V gene's germline CDR1 is SQVTM and CDR2 ANQGSEA. The length of the CDR3 is 11 residues. The ends were cut back, 7 bases at V and 2 bases at J, with 9 bases in the middle. The CDR3 DNA reads TGCAGCGCATGGACGACCTACGAGCAGTACTTC. Translating gives CSAWTTYEQYF.

This clonotype was detected only a few times. The V gene is TRBV6-6, the J gene TRBJ2-3; D possibly matches TRBD1 or TRBD2 (6 bases each). The germline V gene encodes CDR1 MNHNY and CDR2 SVGAGI (reference sequence). This CDR3 is built from 15 residues. V shed 9 bases and J shed 0 bases, with 16 bases lying between them. Written as DNA, the CDR3 is TGTGCCAGTTCCGCGGGACACCTTAGCACAGATACGCAGTATTTT. It translates to CASSAGHLSTDTQYF.

The chain carries TRBV20-1 and TRBJ2-7; 7 bases fit TRBD1. The V segment lost 4 bases and the J segment 2 bases; nucleotides outside the gene matches: 8. The length of the CDR3 is 14 residues. CDR1 is DFQATT, CDR2 SNEGSKA, per germline (reference sequence). The CDR3 sequence: CSATGTAKTYEQYF. CDR3 bases: TGCAGTGCTACCGGGACAGCTAAAACCTACGAGCAGTACTTC.